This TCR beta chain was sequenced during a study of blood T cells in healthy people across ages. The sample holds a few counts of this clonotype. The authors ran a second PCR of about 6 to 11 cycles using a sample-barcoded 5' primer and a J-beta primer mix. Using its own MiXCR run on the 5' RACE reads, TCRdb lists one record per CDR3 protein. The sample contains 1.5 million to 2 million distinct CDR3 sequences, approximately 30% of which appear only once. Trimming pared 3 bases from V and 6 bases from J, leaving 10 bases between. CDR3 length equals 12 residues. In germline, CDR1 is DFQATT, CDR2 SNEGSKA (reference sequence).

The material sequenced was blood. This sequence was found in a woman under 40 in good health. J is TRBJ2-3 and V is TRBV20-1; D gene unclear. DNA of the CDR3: TGCAGTGCTAGTCGACTTGGGGATACGCAGTATTTT. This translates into CSASRLGDTQYF.